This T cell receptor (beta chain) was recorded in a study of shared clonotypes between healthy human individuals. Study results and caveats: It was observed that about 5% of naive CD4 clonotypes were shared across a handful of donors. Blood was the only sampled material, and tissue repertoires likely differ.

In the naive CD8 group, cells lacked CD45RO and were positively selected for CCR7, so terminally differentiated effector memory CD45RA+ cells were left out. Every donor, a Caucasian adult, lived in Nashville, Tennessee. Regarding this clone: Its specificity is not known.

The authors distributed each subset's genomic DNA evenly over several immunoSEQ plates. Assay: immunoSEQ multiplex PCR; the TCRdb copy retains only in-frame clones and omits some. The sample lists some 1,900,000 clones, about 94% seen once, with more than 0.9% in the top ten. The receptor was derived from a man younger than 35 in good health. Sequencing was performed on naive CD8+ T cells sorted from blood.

CDR3: CAWSVLSSNEQFF. CDR3 DNA: TGTGCCTGGAGTGTACTTTCTTCGAATGAGCAGTTCTTC. The chain employs TRBV30 and TRBJ2-1; no reliable D call. With 0 bases removed from V and 7 bases from J, the gap between germline ends came to 10 bases. The V gene's germline CDR1 is GTSNPN and CDR2 SVGIG (reference sequence). The CDR3 is 13 residues long. The full variable domain, its missing parts supplied by reference TRBV30 and TRBJ2-1, is SQTIHQWPATLVQPVGSPLSLECTVEGTSNPNLYWYRQAAGRGLQLLFYSVGIGQISSEVPQNLSASRPQDRQFILSSKKLLLSDSGFYLCAWSVLSSNEQFFGPGTRLTVL.